Listed here are 30 T cell receptor beta chains from one sample, sequenced in a study of blood T cell repertoires in COVID-19. The protocol was immunoSEQ multiplex PCR, while the TCRdb copy is restricted to in-frame clones and leaves out a portion. Here the sample spans some 150,000 clones, approximately 83% being singletons. The sequencing input was peripheral blood. Receptor source: a human donor in a cohort sampled during active COVID-19.

In DNA, the CDR3 is TGTGCCAGCAGCTTACGAGGGGGATCCAATCAGCCCCAGCATTTT. It translates to CASSLRGGSNQPQHF. The rearrangement uses TRBV11-2 and TRBJ1-5; perhaps TRBD1 as D (6 bases). Looked up from germline, CDR1 is SGHAT and CDR2 is FQNNGV. Trimming removed 2 bases from V and 3 bases from J, with 11 bases in between. The CDR3 is 15 amino acids. The full variable domain, completed using reference TRBV11-2 and TRBJ1-5, is EAGVAQSPRYKIIEKRQSVAFWCNPISGHATLYWYQQILGQGPKLLIQFQNNGVVDDSQLPKDRFSAERLKGVDSTLKIQPAKLEDSAVYLCASSLRGGSNQPQHFGDGTRLSIL.

The count of this clone is one. This chain joins TRBV19 and TRBJ2-5; the match to TRBD2 covers 7 bases. Germline V lookup: CDR1 LNHDA, CDR2 SQIVND (reference sequence). The CDR3 is 15 residues long. With 3 bases clipped from V and 5 bases from J, the junction kept 9 bases outside the gene matches. The CDR3 reads CASSIRWEGRETQYF. CDR3 nucleotide sequence: TGTGCCAGTAGTATCCGGTGGGAGGGCCGCGAGACCCAGTACTTC.

With respect to this clone: The limits of the CDR3 on the DNA are not certain, so only TCRdb's listed CDR3 is given. This chain connects TRBV7-3 to TRBJ2-1; the table's D gene call, TRBD2, was not cross checked with the DNA. Termini included, the CDR3 measures 15 amino acids. The germline V gene has CDR1 SGHTA and CDR2 FQGTGA. CDR3 region: CASSFSGDFGNEQFF.

This chain connects TRBV29-1 to TRBJ1-2; a weak D match, TRBD1 (5 bases). From germline, CDR1 is SQVTM and CDR2 ANQGSEA. The CDR3 runs to 12 residues. Trimming took off 4 bases at V and 8 bases at J, with 14 bases between the two ends. Written as DNA, the CDR3 is TGCAGCGTTGGGGAGGGGACCCACGGCTACACCTTC. Protein product: CSVGEGTHGYTF.

The CDR3 here is CASSVQADRYNEQFF. CDR3 coding DNA: TGTGCCAGCAGCGTACAAGCAGACAGATACAATGAGCAGTTCTTC. The chain uses TRBV9 and TRBJ2-1; TRBD1 might be the D (5 bases). Trimming cost V 1 base and J 4 bases, with 12 bases left between them. The germline V gene has CDR1 SGDLS and CDR2 YYNGEE. There are 15 residues in the CDR3.

The CDR3: CASSQAGYQETQYF. CDR3 in DNA: TGTGCCAGCAGCCAGGCGGGATACCAAGAGACCCAGTACTTC. The chain carries TRBV3-1 (or the pseudogene TRBV3-2) and TRBJ2-5; perhaps TRBD2 as D (6 bases). Looked up from germline, CDR1 is LGHDT and CDR2 is YNNKEL (reference sequence). V was cut by 3 bases and J by 0 bases, with 8 bases left in between. There are 14 residues in the CDR3.

The chain combines TRBV9 with TRBJ2-7; 8 bases line up with TRBD2. Germline V lookup: CDR1 SGDLS, CDR2 YYNGEE. This CDR3 region has 13 residues. V shed 3 bases and J 6 bases; nucleotides not matched to a gene: 5. CDR3 loop: CASSASGGVEQYF. As DNA, the CDR3 is TGTGCCAGCAGCGCCTCCGGGGGGGTCGAGCAGTACTTC.

This chain connects TRBV7-2 to TRBJ2-7; 8 nucleotides match TRBD2. The germline CDR1 and CDR2 sequences are SGHTA and FQGNSA. Germline trimming cut 4 bases from V and 0 bases from J; bases unmatched to any gene: 5. This CDR3 contains 15 residues. The DNA of the CDR3 is TGTGCCAGCAGCTCTAGACTAGCGAGCTCCTACGAGCAGTACTTC. Translated, it gives CASSSRLASSYEQYF.

The gene calls are TRBV28 and TRBJ1-4; 7 nucleotides line up with TRBD1. V shed 2 bases and J 8 bases; nucleotides not matched to a gene: 5. The germline V gene encodes CDR1 MDHEN and CDR2 SYDVKM. CDR3 length: 14 amino acids. CDR3 nucleotide sequence: TGTGCCAGCAGTTTACGCCAGGGGGTAGAAAAACTGTTTTTT. This sequence encodes CASSLRQGVEKLFF.

The chain is built from TRBV18 and TRBJ2-6; D not certain. The CDR3 consists of 14 residues. V lost 3 bases and J 1 base, leaving 4 bases between the germline ends. The V gene's germline CDR1 is KGHSH and CDR2 LQKENI. This chain's CDR3 is CASSPSSGANVLTF. The CDR3 region has the DNA TGTGCCAGCTCACCCTCGTCTGGGGCCAACGTCCTGACTTTC.

V and J are TRBV3-1 (or the pseudogene TRBV3-2) and TRBJ2-4; D unclear. V lost 4 bases and J lost 7, with 14 bases in between. From germline, CDR1 is LGHDT and CDR2 YNNKEL (reference sequence). The CDR3 consists of 14 residues. In DNA, the CDR3 is TGTGCCAGCAGCCCCTCCGCCTACGGGAACATTCAGTACTTC. Protein sequence: CASSPSAYGNIQYF.

The V call is TRBV4-1, the J call TRBJ2-6, with 7 bases lining up with TRBD1. Germline-derived CDR1 and CDR2 are MGHRA and YSYEKL. J gave up 0 bases and V 0 bases, and 5 bases lay outside the gene matches. The CDR3 runs 18 residues. CDR3 region: CASSQDRGQRSGANVLTF. The CDR3 DNA reads as TGCGCCAGCAGCCAAGATAGGGGGCAACGCTCTGGGGCCAACGTCCTGACTTTC.

This clone was observed once. The rearrangement joins TRBV6-5 to TRBJ2-2; D not resolved. CDR1 and CDR2 (germline): MNHEY, SVGAGI. V was cut by 6 bases and J by 2 bases, with 10 bases left in between. CDR3 length: 14 amino acids. CDR3: CASRGQANTGELFF. The CDR3 nucleotides are TGTGCCAGCAGGGGCCAAGCCAACACCGGGGAGCTGTTTTTT.

This clone was counted a single time. The chain uses TRBV3-1 (or the pseudogene TRBV3-2) and TRBJ2-2, with no clear D. The germline gives CDR1 LGHDT, CDR2 YNNKEL (reference sequence). Trimming pared 5 bases from V and 5 bases from J, leaving 9 bases between. This CDR3 is 13 amino acids long. CDR3 DNA sequence: TGTGCCAGCAGCACCCAGGCTACCGGGGAGCTGTTTTTT. Its protein product is CASSTQATGELFF.

This clone appeared a single time. This chain connects TRBV24-1 to TRBJ2-1; 11 bases match TRBD2. The CDR3 has 16 amino acids. Germline CDR1 and CDR2: KGHDR and SFDVKD. After removal of 9 bases from V and 0 bases from J, the junction contained 6 bases not matched to a gene. The CDR3 reads CATSRTSGSSYNEQFF. The CDR3, as DNA: TGTGCCACCTCGCGGACTAGCGGGTCCTCCTACAATGAGCAGTTCTTC.

V gene TRBV5-1 combines with J gene TRBJ2-1; 10 bases map to TRBD2. CDR1 is SGHRS and CDR2 is YFSETQ in the germline V gene. J lost 7 bases, V lost 0 bases, and 4 bases had no gene match. The CDR3 consists of 15 residues. CDR3 sequence reads: CASSLGLAGSNEQFF. The CDR3 bases are TGCGCCAGCAGCTTGGGACTAGCGGGTTCTAATGAGCAGTTCTTC.

This chain uses TRBV5-1 with TRBJ1-2; D perhaps matches TRBD1 (5 bases). The CDR3 has 13 residues. Trimming removed 0 bases at V and 8 bases at J, with 11 bases between. Germline V CDR1 and CDR2: SGHRS, YFSETQ. DNA for the CDR3: TGCGCCAGCAGCTTGGTGGCAGGGCAAGGCTACACCTTC. Protein: CASSLVAGQGYTF.

V and J are TRBV10-3 and TRBJ1-1; 7 nucleotides line up with TRBD1. The V and J ends lost 4 bases and 3 bases, in that order; junction bases with no gene match: 5. CDR3 size: 14 residues. CDR1 and CDR2 (germline): ENHRY, SYGVKD. The CDR3 nucleotides are TGTGCCATCAGTGCGAGGGGGCCGGACACTGAAGCTTTCTTT. It specifies CAISARGPDTEAFF.

The DNA for the CDR3 is TGTGCCAGCTCACTAGGGGGAACCTACGAGCAGTACTTC. It yields the protein CASSLGGTYEQYF. This chain uses TRBV18 with TRBJ2-7; D is perhaps TRBD1 (6 bases). The CDR3 totals 13 residues. Trimming took off 4 bases at V and 2 bases at J, with 9 bases between the two ends. Germline CDR1 KGHSH, CDR2 LQKENI.

The chain recombines TRBV7-6 with TRBJ2-2; D is perhaps TRBD1 (5 bases). V dropped 8 bases and J dropped 9 bases, with 7 bases sitting between them. The CDR3 spans 10 residues. Germline loops: CDR1 SGHVS, CDR2 FNYEAQ. The CDR3, as DNA: TGTGCCAGCTACAGGTGGGAGCTGTTTTTT. Residues: CASYRWELFF.

The V call is TRBV12-3 or TRBV12-4, the J call TRBJ1-4; D may be TRBD1 (5 bases). The CDR3 consists of 12 residues. V was pared by 5 bases and J by 8 bases, with 9 bases between. The CDR3: CASSQGGEKLFF. Here the CDR3 DNA reads TGTGCCAGCAGTCAGGGTGGGGAAAAACTGTTTTTT.

The chain joins TRBV2 to TRBJ2-1, with D perhaps TRBD1 (6 bases). The germline gives CDR1 SNHLY, CDR2 FYNNEI. Deletions cut 6 bases from V and 7 bases from J, with 19 bases between. The CDR3 loop spans 15 amino acids. CDR3 region: CASRAIAGDKNEQFF. CDR3 DNA sequence: TGTGCCAGCAGGGCGATCGCAGGGGACAAGAATGAGCAGTTCTTC.

The chain couples TRBV9 to TRBJ1-2; D remains unclear. Trimming took 4 bases from V and 4 from J, leaving 17 bases between them. Per germline, CDR1 SGDLS and CDR2 YYNGEE. The CDR3 is made up of 15 amino acids. The CDR3 region has the DNA TGTGCCAGCAGCTGGGCGGGTCAATCCACCTATGGCTACACCTTC. Its translation: CASSWAGQSTYGYTF.

This chain uses TRBV7-2 with TRBJ1-1; D call uncertain. Germline CDR1 is SGHTA and CDR2 is FQGNSA. The CDR3 length is 13 residues. Trimming removed 3 bases from V and 5 bases from J, with 10 bases in between. The DNA of the CDR3 is TGTGCCAGCAGCTTTGGTGGGCTGACTGAAGCTTTCTTT. Protein: CASSFGGLTEAFF.

This clone has more than one count but fewer than ten. The gene calls are TRBV11-3 and TRBJ1-1; D is undetermined. CDR3 length: 13 amino acids. The germline V gene encodes CDR1 SGHNT and CDR2 YENEEA. V shed 5 bases and J shed 0 bases, with 7 bases lying between them. CDR3 nucleotides: TGTGCCAGCAGCCGAGGCATGAACACTGAAGCTTTCTTT. Translated, it gives CASSRGMNTEAFF. The variable domain in full, completed from reference TRBV11-3 and TRBJ1-1, reads EAGVVQSPRYKIIEKKQPVAFWCNPISGHNTLYWYLQNLGQGPELLIRYENEEAVDDSQLPKDRFSAERLKGVDSTLKIQPAELGDSAVYLCASSRGMNTEAFFGQGTRLTVV.

The J gene is TRBJ2-5, the V gene TRBV6-2 or TRBV6-3, with a weak D call TRBD2 (6 bases). In germline, CDR1 is MNHEY, CDR2 SVGEGT. The CDR3 covers 15 residues. The V end was cut by 1 base, the J end by 10 bases, with 19 bases between. CDR3 in amino acids: CASSYLLWRDEDQYF. The CDR3 region has the DNA TGTGCCAGCAGTTACTTACTTTGGAGGGATGAAGACCAGTACTTC.

The chain links TRBV19 to TRBJ2-7; 8 bases match TRBD2. V gave up 5 bases and J gave up 8 bases; unmatched junction bases: 14. The V gene's germline CDR1 is LNHDA and CDR2 SQIVND (reference sequence). The CDR3 covers 15 residues. CDR3 sequence: CASSPYSGDLLKQYF. For the CDR3, the DNA is TGTGCCAGTAGTCCTTATAGCGGGGACCTATTGAAGCAGTACTTC.

J is TRBJ1-5 and V is TRBV16; unclear D gene. Germline V CDR1 and CDR2: KGHSY, FQNENV. With 1 base removed from V and 0 bases from J, the gap between germline ends came to 7 bases. CDR3 length: 15 amino acids. This chain's CDR3 is CASSQWAGSNQPQHF. The CDR3, as DNA: TGTGCCAGCAGCCAATGGGCAGGTAGCAATCAGCCCCAGCATTTT.

The J gene is TRBJ2-1, the V gene TRBV2; D ambiguous. Trimming removed 4 bases at V and 0 bases at J, with 10 bases between. Germline V lookup: CDR1 SNHLY, CDR2 FYNNEI. The length of the CDR3 is 15 residues. In nucleotides, the CDR3 is TGTGCCAGCAGTGGGCCGAGGAGCTCCTACAATGAGCAGTTCTTC. Translation: CASSGPRSSYNEQFF.

V is TRBV5-1 and J is TRBJ2-5, with 8 bases matching TRBD2. Trimming cost V 4 bases and J 3 bases; bases outside gene matches: 5. The CDR3 is 14 residues long. Germline lookup yields CDR1 SGHRS and CDR2 YFSETQ. CDR3 in DNA: TGCGCCAGCAGCCCGGGACTAGTGGAAGAGACCCAGTACTTC. Protein: CASSPGLVEETQYF.